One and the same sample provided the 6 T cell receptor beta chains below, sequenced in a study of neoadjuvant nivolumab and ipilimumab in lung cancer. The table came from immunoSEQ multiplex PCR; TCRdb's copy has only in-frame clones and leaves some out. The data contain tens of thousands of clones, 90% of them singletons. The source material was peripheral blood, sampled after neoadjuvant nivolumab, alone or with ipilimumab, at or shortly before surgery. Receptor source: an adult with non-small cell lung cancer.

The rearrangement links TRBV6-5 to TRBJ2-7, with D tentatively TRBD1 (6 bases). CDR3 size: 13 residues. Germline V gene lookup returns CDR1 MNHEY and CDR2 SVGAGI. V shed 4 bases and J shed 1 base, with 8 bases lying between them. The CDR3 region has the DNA TGTGCCAGCAGTTTGACAGGTTCCTACGAGCAGTACTTC. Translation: CASSLTGSYEQYF.

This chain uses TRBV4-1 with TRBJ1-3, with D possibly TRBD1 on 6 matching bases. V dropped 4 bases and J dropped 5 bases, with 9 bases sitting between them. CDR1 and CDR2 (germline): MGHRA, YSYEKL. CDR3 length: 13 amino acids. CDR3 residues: CASSRGQRNTIYF. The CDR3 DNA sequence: TGCGCCAGCAGCCGTGGACAGCGAAACACCATATATTTT.

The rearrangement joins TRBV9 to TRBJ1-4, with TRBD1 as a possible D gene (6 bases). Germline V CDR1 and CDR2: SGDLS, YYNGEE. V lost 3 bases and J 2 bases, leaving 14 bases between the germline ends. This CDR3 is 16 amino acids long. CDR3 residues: CASSGTGRFTNEKLFF. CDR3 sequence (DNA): TGTGCCAGCAGCGGAACAGGGAGGTTCACTAATGAAAAACTGTTTTTT.

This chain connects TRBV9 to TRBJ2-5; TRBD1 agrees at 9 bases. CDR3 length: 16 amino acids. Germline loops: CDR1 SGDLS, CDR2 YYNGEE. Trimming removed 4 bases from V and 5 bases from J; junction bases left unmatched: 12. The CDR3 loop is CASSFTRGTGYETQYF. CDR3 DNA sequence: TGTGCCAGCAGCTTTACCCGGGGGACAGGGTATGAGACCCAGTACTTC. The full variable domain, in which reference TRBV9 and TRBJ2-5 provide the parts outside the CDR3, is DSGVTQTPKHLITATGQRVTLRCSPRSGDLSVYWYQQSLDQGLQFLIQYYNGEERAKGNILERFSAQQFPDLHSELNLSSLELGDSALYFCASSFTRGTGYETQYFGPGTRLLVL.

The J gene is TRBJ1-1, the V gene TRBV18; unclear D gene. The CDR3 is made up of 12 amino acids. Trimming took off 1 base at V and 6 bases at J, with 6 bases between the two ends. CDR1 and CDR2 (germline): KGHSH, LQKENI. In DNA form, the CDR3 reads TGTGCCAGCTCACCACGTGATTCTGAAGCTTTCTTT. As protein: CASSPRDSEAFF.

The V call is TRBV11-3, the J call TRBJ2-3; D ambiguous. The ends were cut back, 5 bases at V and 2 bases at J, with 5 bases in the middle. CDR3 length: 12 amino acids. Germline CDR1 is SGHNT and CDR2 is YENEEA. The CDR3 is CASSLDTDTQYF. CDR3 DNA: TGTGCCAGCAGCCTGGACACAGATACGCAGTATTTT.